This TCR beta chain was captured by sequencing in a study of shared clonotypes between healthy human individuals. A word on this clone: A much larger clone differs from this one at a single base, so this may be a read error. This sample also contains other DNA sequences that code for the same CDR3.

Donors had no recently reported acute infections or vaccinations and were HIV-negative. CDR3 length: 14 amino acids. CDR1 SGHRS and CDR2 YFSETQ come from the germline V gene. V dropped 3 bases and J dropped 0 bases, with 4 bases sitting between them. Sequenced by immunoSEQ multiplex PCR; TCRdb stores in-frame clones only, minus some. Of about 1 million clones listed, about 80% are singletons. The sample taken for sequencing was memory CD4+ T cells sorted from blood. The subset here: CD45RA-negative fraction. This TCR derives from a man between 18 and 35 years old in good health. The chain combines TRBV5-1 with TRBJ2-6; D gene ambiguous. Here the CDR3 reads CASSSTSGANVLTF. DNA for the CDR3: TGCGCCAGCAGCTCGACCTCTGGGGCCAACGTCCTGACTTTC. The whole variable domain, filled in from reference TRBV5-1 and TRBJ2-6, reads KAGVTQTPRYLIKTRGQQVTLSCSPISGHRSVSWYQQTPGQGLQFLFEYFSETQRNKGNFPGRFSGRQFSNSRSEMNVSTLELGDSALYLCASSSTSGANVLTFGAGSRLTVL.